This T cell receptor beta chain was identified in a study of post-analysis software for immune sequencing data. Study findings and constraints: Normalized Chao1 diversity in multiple sclerosis patients fell significantly below that of controls. Strong co-clustering by F measure was seen for same-batch samples. TRBV5-6, TRBV5-1 and TRBV20-1 were among about 5 TRBV segments more frequent in patients than controls.

Included in the TCR beta cDNA libraries were unique molecular identifiers. One entry per CDR3 protein, called by TCRdb with MiXCR from the PCR reads. The sample has about 820,000 distinct CDR3 sequences, approximately 53% seen once; the top ten hold 4.6%. This clonotype was seen a few times. Its antigen is unknown. The CDR3 totals 15 residues. The germline V gene encodes CDR1 MNHNY and CDR2 SVGAGI (reference sequence). The V gene lost 2 bases and the J gene lost 2 bases, with 10 bases spanning the gap. Sequenced input: blood. This receptor was taken from a girl aged 10-17 years with multiple sclerosis. The V and J genes are TRBV6-6 and TRBJ1-5; D ambiguous. The CDR3 nucleotides read TGTGCCAGCAGTTACGACTTCACAGGCAATCAGCCCCAGCATTTT. Its protein product is CASSYDFTGNQPQHF.